This T cell receptor beta chain comes out of a study of synovial regulatory T cells in juvenile arthritis (dated by TCRdb to about 2015). For context, the study as a whole: Of the sequenced patients, roughly 6 received methotrexate, one received methotrexate plus infliximab, three were therapy-naive, and one had no treatment information. Effector T cell subsets were also sequenced in this cohort for comparisons, but the Treg dataset alone covers only blood and synovial fluid Treg cells. The TCR repertoire comparisons covered Treg and Teff subsets from about 11 JIA patients with active disease. The study compared TCRbeta CDR3 repertoires of blood iaTreg cells, other blood Treg cells and synovial fluid Treg cells from matched patient samples.

Comment on this clone: No antigen is known for it.

The library relied on the immunoSEQ multiplex PCR assay. TCRbeta CDR3 sequencing was carried out by Adaptive Biotechnologies. On the study's bioinformatics: To assess repertoire similarity, the researchers used the Chao-modified Jaccard index along with median clonotype overlap taken from 200 random subsamples at equal sample size. The similarity analyses were based on either productive nucleotide sequences or amino acid sequences translated in silico. Repertoires were compared using hierarchical clustering with single linkage and t-SNE, both based on Chao-modified Jaccard distances. Repertoire diversity was assessed with the Renyi index over a range of alpha values after the sample sizes were normalised. Entries here come from immuneACCESS through TCRdb and include only in-frame sequences with V and J called. Some clones fail to appear in such tables; in the studies checked, an unresolved V gene covers under half of the shortfall, and the cause of the remainder is unknown. Clone size and V and J calls were adopted from that table, with D and trimming inferred from the DNA. The sample table gives about 10,000 clones. Of the sample, approximately 1% falls within the top ten clones.

Broad study findings and their caveats: iaTreg TCR repertoires were largely private across patients and partially overlapped with synovial Teff and blood CPL repertoires. More CDR3 sequences were shared by synovial Treg cells with iaTreg cells than with other blood Treg cells, and a closer relation was confirmed by Chao-Jaccard similarity. Compared with other blood Treg cells, blood iaTreg cells had lower TCR diversity, a finding consistent with antigen-driven expansion.

TCR repertoire donors were about eleven juvenile idiopathic arthritis patients with active disease who had not reached inactive disease, 3 polyarticular and 8 oligoarticular. The TCR-sequenced patients had a median age of around 12 years (range about 2.4-22.9) and median disease duration of around 7 years (range 0.2-19.1). The samples used for TCR repertoire analysis were collected at two centres in Italy. Peripheral blood mononuclear cells were separated on a Histopaque-1077 density gradient and then cryopreserved in roughly 90% FCS with around 10% DMSO. Sequencing was done on a sample of Treg cells from blood. The intended sense of this specimen's cell subset or site label: remaining (HLA-DR-negative) circulating blood Treg cells. The TCR sequence derives from a donor younger than 30 with juvenile idiopathic arthritis.

The CDR3 amino acid sequence is: CASSLAWDPRNTIYF. The rearranged segments are TRBV5-1 and TRBJ1-3. Including the terminal cysteine and phenylalanine, the CDR3 comprises 15 residues. The record lacks a DNA sequence. CDR1 and CDR2, looked up from the germline V gene, are SGHRS and YFSETQ.